Listed below are T cell receptor beta chains from one sample, sequenced in a study of cytomegalovirus exposure and HLA in healthy donors. Clones were read by immunoSEQ multiplex PCR, and TCRdb kept only the in-frame ones, dropping some. This sample has fewer than 150,000 clones; just over 70% occur once, and the top ten carry 1.5% to 2%. The sequenced sample consisted of PBMCs. Receptors were obtained from a woman aged 25 to 39 in good health and CMV-seronegative. CDR3s include the opening cysteine and the closing phenylalanine or tryptophan. The order of the fields is V gene, clone size, D gene, J gene, CDR3 DNA, CDR3 protein. D genes are given only for firm matches. Expanded clones are given a class, and other clones once, few, many or no size at all.

v_call: TRBV7-9; clone_size: -; d_call: -; j_call: TRBJ2-1; cdr3_nt: TGTGCCAGCAGCGGATGGAGGGCCGCCTACAATGAGCAGTTCTTC; cdr3_aa: CASSGWRAAYNEQFF
v_call: TRBV25-1; clone_size: -; d_call: TRBD2; j_call: TRBJ2-2; cdr3_nt: TGTGCCAGCAGCGACGGGACTAGCGGGAGTTTAACCGGGGAGCTGTTTTTT; cdr3_aa: CASSDGTSGSLTGELFF
v_call: TRBV29-1; clone_size: -; d_call: -; j_call: TRBJ1-1; cdr3_nt: TGCAGCGCAGGGTCATGGGTGGGGACTGAAGCTTTCTTT; cdr3_aa: CSAGSWVGTEAFF
v_call: TRBV27; clone_size: -; d_call: TRBD2; j_call: TRBJ2-7; cdr3_nt: TGTGCCAGCGGGGGAATAGCGGGAGGAAGGTACGAGCAGTACTTC; cdr3_aa: CASGGIAGGRYEQYF
v_call: TRBV4-2; clone_size: -; d_call: -; j_call: TRBJ1-5; cdr3_nt: TGTGCCAGCAGCCAAGCAGGGGTTAGAGAACAGCCCCAGCATTTT; cdr3_aa: CASSQAGVREQPQHF
v_call: TRBV19; clone_size: -; d_call: TRBD1; j_call: TRBJ1-2; cdr3_nt: TGTGCCAGTAGACAGGGGGACGGTAACTATGGCTACACCTTC; cdr3_aa: CASRQGDGNYGYTF
v_call: TRBV6-6; clone_size: -; d_call: TRBD1; j_call: TRBJ1-6; cdr3_nt: TGTGCCAGCAGTGAGGGACAGGGCTCACCCCTCCACTTT; cdr3_aa: CASSEGQGSPLHF
v_call: TRBV5-1; clone_size: -; d_call: TRBD2; j_call: TRBJ2-2; cdr3_nt: TGCGCCAGCAGCTTGGAGCCGGGACTAGCGGGGGGAGATCCCCCCGGGGAGCTGTTTTTT; cdr3_aa: CASSLEPGLAGGDPPGELFF
v_call: TRBV9; clone_size: few; d_call: -; j_call: TRBJ2-7; cdr3_nt: TGTGCCAGCAGCGCACCAGGAGGGGCCGAGCAGTACTTC; cdr3_aa: CASSAPGGAEQYF
v_call: TRBV10-3; clone_size: many; d_call: -; j_call: TRBJ2-3; cdr3_nt: TGTGCCATCAGAGAGGAGCGGACAGATACGCAGTATTTT; cdr3_aa: CAIREERTDTQYF
v_call: TRBV6-5; clone_size: -; d_call: TRBD1; j_call: TRBJ1-2; cdr3_nt: TGTGCCAGCAGTTCTCAGACAGGGAATGGCTACACCTTC; cdr3_aa: CASSSQTGNGYTF
v_call: TRBV5-5; clone_size: -; d_call: -; j_call: TRBJ1-2; cdr3_nt: TGTGCCAGCAGCTCCAACGCGGACTATGGCTACACCTTC; cdr3_aa: CASSSNADYGYTF
v_call: TRBV7-2; clone_size: -; d_call: TRBD1; j_call: TRBJ1-1; cdr3_nt: TGTGCCAGCAGACCGACGCCCGGGACAGGGCTCGGTGAAGCTTTCTTT; cdr3_aa: CASRPTPGTGLGEAFF
v_call: TRBV19; clone_size: -; d_call: -; j_call: TRBJ1-5; cdr3_nt: TGTGCCAGTAGTGTGGGCGACAGCAGCAATCAGCCCCAGCATTTT; cdr3_aa: CASSVGDSSNQPQHF
v_call: TRBV27; clone_size: once; d_call: TRBD1; j_call: TRBJ1-1; cdr3_nt: TGTGCCAGCAGAGTTGGACAGGGGAACACTGAAGCTTTCTTT; cdr3_aa: CASRVGQGNTEAFF
v_call: TRBV5-1; clone_size: -; d_call: TRBD1; j_call: TRBJ1-2; cdr3_nt: TGCGCCAGCAGCTTGGGGACAGGGAAAAACTATGGCTACACCTTC; cdr3_aa: CASSLGTGKNYGYTF
v_call: TRBV27; clone_size: -; d_call: -; j_call: TRBJ2-3; cdr3_nt: TGTGCCAGCAGGGGGGGGGCCCTCACTAGGTCATCAGATACGCAGTATTTT; cdr3_aa: CASRGGALTRSSDTQYF
v_call: TRBV5-6; clone_size: -; d_call: -; j_call: TRBJ2-3; cdr3_nt: TGTGCCAGCAGCTGGGACACTACAGATACGCAGTATTTT; cdr3_aa: CASSWDTTDTQYF
v_call: TRBV19; clone_size: once; d_call: -; j_call: TRBJ2-2; cdr3_nt: TGTGCCAGTAGCCCCCAGGGGAACACCGGGGAGCTGTTTTTT; cdr3_aa: CASSPQGNTGELFF
v_call: TRBV6-1; clone_size: -; d_call: -; j_call: TRBJ1-4; cdr3_nt: TGTGCCAGCGGAGGTCGGTGGACCGAAAAACTGTTTTTT; cdr3_aa: CASGGRWTEKLFF
v_call: TRBV14; clone_size: -; d_call: -; j_call: TRBJ2-5; cdr3_nt: TGTGCCAGCAGCCAAGATCGGGGGATGCGAGAGACCCAGTACTTC; cdr3_aa: CASSQDRGMRETQYF
v_call: TRBV6-1; clone_size: -; d_call: -; j_call: TRBJ2-7; cdr3_nt: TGTGCCAGTAGGGGGGGATTCGAGCAGTACTTC; cdr3_aa: CASRGGFEQYF
v_call: TRBV11-1; clone_size: -; d_call: -; j_call: TRBJ1-2; cdr3_nt: TGTGCCAGCAGCCTAGTAGGGGAAACTGGCTACACCTTC; cdr3_aa: CASSLVGETGYTF
v_call: TRBV5-6; clone_size: few; d_call: TRBD1; j_call: TRBJ2-7; cdr3_nt: TGTGCCAGCAGCTCCAGAGACAGGGGCTACGAGCAGTACTTC; cdr3_aa: CASSSRDRGYEQYF
v_call: TRBV27; clone_size: -; d_call: TRBD2; j_call: TRBJ2-7; cdr3_nt: TGTGCCAGCAGTGCACTAGCGGGGCGGGCCTACGAGCAGTACTTC; cdr3_aa: CASSALAGRAYEQYF
v_call: TRBV14; clone_size: -; d_call: -; j_call: TRBJ1-2; cdr3_nt: TGTGCCAGCAGAAGGACGGGAGCTAACTATGGCTACACCTTC; cdr3_aa: CASRRTGANYGYTF
v_call: TRBV5-8; clone_size: -; d_call: -; j_call: TRBJ1-6; cdr3_nt: TGTGCCAGCAATAACTATAATTCACCCCTCCACTTT; cdr3_aa: CASNNYNSPLHF
v_call: TRBV5-5; clone_size: -; d_call: TRBD2; j_call: TRBJ2-5; cdr3_nt: TGTGCCAGCAGCGAAGGACTAGCGGGGGGTACCATCCAAGAGACCCAGTACTTC; cdr3_aa: CASSEGLAGGTIQETQYF
v_call: TRBV4-1; clone_size: -; d_call: -; j_call: TRBJ2-1; cdr3_nt: TGCGCCAGCAGCCAAGACGGAGTAAAGCAGTTCTTC; cdr3_aa: CASSQDGVKQFF
v_call: TRBV7-2; clone_size: few; d_call: TRBD2; j_call: TRBJ2-4; cdr3_nt: TGTGCCAGCAGCCGGACTAGCGGGGGGGTTGGGTACTTC; cdr3_aa: CASSRTSGGVGYF
v_call: TRBV19; clone_size: -; d_call: TRBD2; j_call: TRBJ2-2; cdr3_nt: TGTGCCAGTAAAGCGGGAGCCTTGAACACCGGGGAGCTGTTTTTT; cdr3_aa: CASKAGALNTGELFF
v_call: TRBV7-3; clone_size: few; d_call: -; j_call: TRBJ1-3; cdr3_nt: TGTGCCAGCAGCCCCGCGGACAGTATACTCAGAGACACCATATATTTT; cdr3_aa: CASSPADSILRDTIYF
v_call: TRBV28; clone_size: -; d_call: -; j_call: TRBJ1-6; cdr3_nt: TGTGCCAGCAGTTTAGAGGGTATCGATTCACCCCTCCACTTT; cdr3_aa: CASSLEGIDSPLHF
v_call: TRBV6-1; clone_size: once; d_call: -; j_call: TRBJ1-1; cdr3_nt: TGTGCCAGCAGTACAGGGTGGGACACTGAAGCTTTCTTT; cdr3_aa: CASSTGWDTEAFF
v_call: TRBV7-3; clone_size: -; d_call: -; j_call: TRBJ2-3; cdr3_nt: TGTGCCAGCAGCCGAGCGGGCTCGGCCCTAGCAGATACGCAGTATTTT; cdr3_aa: CASSRAGSALADTQYF
v_call: TRBV19; clone_size: few; d_call: -; j_call: TRBJ2-5; cdr3_nt: TGTGCCAGTAGTATCAGTAGCGTAGAGACCCAGTACTTC; cdr3_aa: CASSISSVETQYF
v_call: TRBV10-3; clone_size: -; d_call: -; j_call: TRBJ2-1; cdr3_nt: TGTGCCATCAGAGGATCCGGGAATGAGCAGTTCTTC; cdr3_aa: CAIRGSGNEQFF
v_call: TRBV5-6; clone_size: -; d_call: -; j_call: TRBJ2-5; cdr3_nt: TGTGCCAGCAGCTACCGCCGGGGAGAGACCCAGTACTTC; cdr3_aa: CASSYRRGETQYF